This TCR beta chain was found in a study of T-cell memory formation after mild COVID-19. Study-wide background: Clustering of TCRs was largely donor specific. Overall study results and limits: Largely, contracting CD4+ clones fell within CM and EM, and contracting CD8+ clones within EMRA. From day 15 to 85, contracting clones were balanced between CD4 and CD8, whereas later expanders leaned toward CD4+. Memory cells collected pre-infection included some clones that later responded, suggesting cross-reactive memory joined.

In TCRdb, the 5' RACE reads were re-called with MiXCR into one record per CDR3 protein. The sample lists a few hundred thousand distinct CDR3 sequences, 13% to 15% seen once, with approximately 20% in the top ten. Trimming took off 1 base at V and 5 bases at J, with 16 bases between the two ends. Germline V CDR1 and CDR2: MGHRA, YSYEKL. This CDR3 is built from 16 residues. Many counts were recorded for this clonotype. Antigen unknown. The sample comprised PBMCs or a T cell subset sorted from them (not recorded which). The rearrangement uses TRBV4-1 and TRBJ2-3; perhaps TRBD1 as D (6 bases). This receptor was obtained from a man between 18 and 35 years old who had mild COVID-19 (a few samples of this study predate the infection). Cell type and time point are not known. CDR3 sequence: CASSQGDLGGRDTQYF. The CDR3 region has the DNA TGCGCCAGCAGCCAAGGCGATTTAGGGGGACGAGATACGCAGTATTTT.